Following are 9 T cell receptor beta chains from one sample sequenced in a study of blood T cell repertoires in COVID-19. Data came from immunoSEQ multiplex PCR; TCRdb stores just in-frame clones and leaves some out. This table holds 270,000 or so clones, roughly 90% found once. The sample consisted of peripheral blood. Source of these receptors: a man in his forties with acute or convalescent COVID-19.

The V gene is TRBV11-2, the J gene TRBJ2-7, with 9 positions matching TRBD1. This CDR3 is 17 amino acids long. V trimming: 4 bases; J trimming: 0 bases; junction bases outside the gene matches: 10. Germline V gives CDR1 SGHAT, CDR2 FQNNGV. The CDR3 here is CASSSYSRDRASYEQYF. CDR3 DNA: TGTGCCAGCAGCTCATACTCCCGGGACAGGGCCTCCTACGAGCAGTACTTC.

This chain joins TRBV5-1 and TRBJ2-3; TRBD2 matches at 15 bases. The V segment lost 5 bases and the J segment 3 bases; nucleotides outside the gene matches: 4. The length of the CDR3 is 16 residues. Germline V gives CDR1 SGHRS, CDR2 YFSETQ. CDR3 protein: CASSEGLAGGTDTQYF. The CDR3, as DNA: TGCGCCAGCAGTGAGGGACTAGCGGGGGGAACAGATACGCAGTATTTT.

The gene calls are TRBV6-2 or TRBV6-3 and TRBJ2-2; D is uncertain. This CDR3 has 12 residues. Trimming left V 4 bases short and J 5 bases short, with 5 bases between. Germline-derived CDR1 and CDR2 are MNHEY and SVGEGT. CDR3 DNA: TGTGCCAGCAGTTCGCAGACCGGGGAGCTGTTTTTT. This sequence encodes CASSSQTGELFF.

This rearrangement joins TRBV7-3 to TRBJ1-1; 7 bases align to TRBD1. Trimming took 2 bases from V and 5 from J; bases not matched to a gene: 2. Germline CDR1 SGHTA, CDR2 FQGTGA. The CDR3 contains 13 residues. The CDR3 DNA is TGTGCCAGCAGCTTAGGGGACAGTACTGAAGCTTTCTTT. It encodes CASSLGDSTEAFF. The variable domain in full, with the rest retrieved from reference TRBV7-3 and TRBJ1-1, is GAGVSQTPSNKVTEKGKYVELRCDPISGHTALYWYRQSLGQGPEFLIYFQGTGAADDSGLPNDRFFAVRPEGSVSTLKIQRTERGDSAVYLCASSLGDSTEAFFGQGTRLTVV.

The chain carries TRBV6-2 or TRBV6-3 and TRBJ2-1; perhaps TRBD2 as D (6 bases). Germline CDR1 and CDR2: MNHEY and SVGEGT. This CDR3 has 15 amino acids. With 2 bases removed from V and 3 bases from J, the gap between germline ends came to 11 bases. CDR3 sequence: CASSYTAGRYNEQFF. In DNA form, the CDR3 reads TGTGCCAGCAGTTACACCGCGGGACGCTACAATGAGCAGTTCTTC.

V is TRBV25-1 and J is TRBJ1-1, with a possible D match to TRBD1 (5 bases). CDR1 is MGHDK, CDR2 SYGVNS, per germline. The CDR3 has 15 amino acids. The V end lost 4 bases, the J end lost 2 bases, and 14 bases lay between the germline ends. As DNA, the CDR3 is TGTGCCAGCAGTGCCCTTGGACACGCCAACACTGAAGCTTTCTTT. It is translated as CASSALGHANTEAFF.

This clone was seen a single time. The DNA for the CDR3 is TGTGCCAGTAGTATGGGGACAGGGGCCTACAATGAGCAGTTCTTC. Encoded protein: CASSMGTGAYNEQFF. This rearrangement joins TRBV19 to TRBJ2-1, with 10 positions matching TRBD1. CDR3 size: 15 residues. V was clipped by 3 bases and J by 2 bases; unmatched bases: 1. Germline lookup yields CDR1 LNHDA and CDR2 SQIVND (reference sequence).

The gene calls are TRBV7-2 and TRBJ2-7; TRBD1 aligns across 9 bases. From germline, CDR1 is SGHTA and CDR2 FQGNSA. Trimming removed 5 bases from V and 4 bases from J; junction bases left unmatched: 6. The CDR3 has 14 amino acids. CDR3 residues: CASSRDRVTYEQYF. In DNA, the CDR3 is TGTGCCAGCAGCCGGGACAGGGTGACGTACGAGCAGTACTTC.

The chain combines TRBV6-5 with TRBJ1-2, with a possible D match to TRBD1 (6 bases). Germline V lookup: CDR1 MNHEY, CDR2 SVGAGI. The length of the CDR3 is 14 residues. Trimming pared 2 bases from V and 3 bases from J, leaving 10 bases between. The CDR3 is CASSYGGPYYGYTF. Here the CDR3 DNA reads TGTGCCAGCAGTTACGGGGGCCCCTACTATGGCTACACCTTC.